This T cell receptor (beta chain) came from a study of blood T cell repertoires in COVID-19. The length of the CDR3 is 13 residues. From germline, CDR1 is SNHLY and CDR2 FYNNEI. V lost 7 bases and J lost 2, with 11 bases in between. The table came from immunoSEQ multiplex PCR; TCRdb's copy has only in-frame clones and leaves some out. The sample yields some 210,000 clones, 89% seen once. The V gene is TRBV2, the J gene TRBJ1-1; D ambiguous. Sample: peripheral blood. This clonotype was sampled from a middle-aged woman with acute or convalescent COVID-19. CDR3 residues: CASKQDYNTEAFF. The CDR3, as DNA: TGTGCCAGCAAGCAGGACTATAACACTGAAGCTTTCTTT. The variable domain in full, completed from reference TRBV2 and TRBJ1-1, reads EPEVTQTPSHQVTQMGQEVILRCVPISNHLYFYWYRQILGQKVEFLVSFYNNEISEKSEIFDDQFSVERPDGSNFTLKIRSTKLEDSAMYFCASKQDYNTEAFFGQGTRLTVV.